The rows below give T cell receptor beta chains drawn from one sample of a study of long-term antiretroviral therapy in people with HIV. Sequencing was performed with immunoSEQ multiplex PCR; in TCRdb, only in-frame clones are kept and a portion is missing. The table has some 38,000 clones, roughly 76% seen once. The sample in question was unsorted PBMCs, obtained 1.5 years after starting antiretroviral therapy. These TCRs come from a man between 18 and 29 years old with HIV. Both conserved end residues are part of each CDR3. The D gene is left open where the match is weak. Rows may omit the clone size; those that give it use once, few, many or a size class.

CDR3 DNA: TGTGCCAGCAGCTCCATAGGGGGAAATGAGCAGTTCTTC; CDR3 protein: CASSSIGGNEQFF; CDR3 length: 13; J gene: TRBJ2-1; clone size: -; V gene: TRBV6-6; D gene: -
CDR3 DNA: TGTGCCAGCAGCTTAGAAGGGGGTGAGCAGTTCTTC; CDR3 protein: CASSLEGGEQFF; CDR3 length: 12; J gene: TRBJ2-1; clone size: -; V gene: TRBV11-2; D gene: -
CDR3 DNA: TGTGCCAGCAGTCGGGACAGCACAGATACGCAGTATTTT; CDR3 protein: CASSRDSTDTQYF; CDR3 length: 13; J gene: TRBJ2-3; clone size: -; V gene: TRBV6-5; D gene: -
CDR3 DNA: TGTGCCAGTAGTATCGGGGCAGGGGGCACAGATACGCAGTATTTT; CDR3 protein: CASSIGAGGTDTQYF; CDR3 length: 15; J gene: TRBJ2-3; clone size: -; V gene: TRBV19; D gene: -
CDR3 DNA: TGTGCCAGCAGCACGGACAGAGGCTATGGCTACACCTTC; CDR3 protein: CASSTDRGYGYTF; CDR3 length: 13; J gene: TRBJ1-2; clone size: -; V gene: TRBV7-9; D gene: -
CDR3 DNA: TGTGCCAGCAGCCAACCATCGACAAGCCTGAACACTGAAGCTTTCTTT; CDR3 protein: CASSQPSTSLNTEAFF; CDR3 length: 16; J gene: TRBJ1-1; clone size: -; V gene: TRBV4-2; D gene: -
CDR3 DNA: TGCGCCAGCAGCTTTAATCTCCCGAACGAGCAGTACTTC; CDR3 protein: CASSFNLPNEQYF; CDR3 length: 13; J gene: TRBJ2-7; clone size: -; V gene: TRBV5-1; D gene: -
CDR3 DNA: TGCGCCAGCAGTCGTCGTCAAAGGGACTGCAAATACGCGAACACCGGGGAGCTGTTTTTT; CDR3 protein: CASSRRQRDCKYANTGELFF; CDR3 length: 20; J gene: TRBJ2-2; clone size: once; V gene: TRBV23-1; D gene: -
CDR3 DNA: TGTGCCAGCAGCTTGGATCCCCAGAGCTCCTACAATGAGCAGTTCTTC; CDR3 protein: CASSLDPQSSYNEQFF; CDR3 length: 16; J gene: TRBJ2-1; clone size: -; V gene: TRBV11-2; D gene: -
CDR3 DNA: TGCGCCAGCGGGGGGGGCGGGACAGCCTACAATGAGCAGTTCTTC; CDR3 protein: CASGGGGTAYNEQFF; CDR3 length: 15; J gene: TRBJ2-1; clone size: -; V gene: TRBV4-1; D gene: -
CDR3 DNA: TGTGCCAGCAGCTTAGCCTTCACAGATACGCAGTATTTT; CDR3 protein: CASSLAFTDTQYF; CDR3 length: 13; J gene: TRBJ2-3; clone size: -; V gene: TRBV7-6; D gene: -
CDR3 DNA: TGTGCCAGCAGTTTAGGGACCGGGACAGGGGATACTGAAGCTTTCTTT; CDR3 protein: CASSLGTGTGDTEAFF; CDR3 length: 16; J gene: TRBJ1-1; clone size: once; V gene: TRBV6-5; D gene: TRBD1
CDR3 DNA: TGTGCCAGCGGACAGGGGGCGAACGTTATCTATGGCTACACCTTC; CDR3 protein: CASGQGANVIYGYTF; CDR3 length: 15; J gene: TRBJ1-2; clone size: once; V gene: TRBV28; D gene: TRBD1
CDR3 DNA: TGTGCCAGCAGCTTAGTTTTCGGGGGCGAGCAGTACTTC; CDR3 protein: CASSLVFGGEQYF; CDR3 length: 13; J gene: TRBJ2-7; clone size: -; V gene: TRBV7-2; D gene: -
CDR3 DNA: TGTGCCAGCAGCCAACCGGGACTCCTCTACGAGCAGTACTTC; CDR3 protein: CASSQPGLLYEQYF; CDR3 length: 14; J gene: TRBJ2-7; clone size: -; V gene: TRBV14; D gene: -
CDR3 DNA: TGTGCCAGCAGCCCCCGGGGGGGAAGCGAGCAGTACTTC; CDR3 protein: CASSPRGGSEQYF; CDR3 length: 13; J gene: TRBJ2-7; clone size: -; V gene: TRBV7-3; D gene: TRBD2
CDR3 DNA: TGTGCCAGCAGCTTGGGCGCTGGATCTAATGAGCAGTTCTTC; CDR3 protein: CASSLGAGSNEQFF; CDR3 length: 14; J gene: TRBJ2-1; clone size: -; V gene: TRBV5-4; D gene: -
CDR3 DNA: TGTGCCAGCAGTCCATCCGGGGTTGCTGGAAACACCATATATTTT; CDR3 protein: CASSPSGVAGNTIYF; CDR3 length: 15; J gene: TRBJ1-3; clone size: -; V gene: TRBV28; D gene: -
CDR3 DNA: TGTGCCAGCGAGCTCTCCCCCAGGAACACTGAAGCTTTCTTT; CDR3 protein: CASELSPRNTEAFF; CDR3 length: 14; J gene: TRBJ1-1; clone size: -; V gene: TRBV6-1; D gene: -
CDR3 DNA: TGTGCCAGTAGTATAAGGAGTTCTAACTATGGCTACACCTTC; CDR3 protein: CASSIRSSNYGYTF; CDR3 length: 14; J gene: TRBJ1-2; clone size: -; V gene: TRBV19; D gene: -
CDR3 DNA: TGTGCCAGCCAGGAGGGGACCTATGGCTACACCTTC; CDR3 protein: CASQEGTYGYTF; CDR3 length: 12; J gene: TRBJ1-2; clone size: -; V gene: TRBV28; D gene: -
CDR3 DNA: TGTGCCAGCAGCCAGACGGGACAGGGGGCTTATGAGCAGTTCTTC; CDR3 protein: CASSQTGQGAYEQFF; CDR3 length: 15; J gene: TRBJ2-1; clone size: -; V gene: TRBV5-4; D gene: TRBD1
CDR3 DNA: TGTGCCTGGAGTCGGACTAGCGGGAGTGGCTATGAGCAGTTCTTC; CDR3 protein: CAWSRTSGSGYEQFF; CDR3 length: 15; J gene: TRBJ2-1; clone size: few; V gene: TRBV30; D gene: TRBD2
CDR3 DNA: TGTGCCAGCAGCAGGATCATGGGTATGGACACTGAAGCTTTCTTT; CDR3 protein: CASSRIMGMDTEAFF; CDR3 length: 15; J gene: TRBJ1-1; clone size: -; V gene: TRBV27; D gene: -
CDR3 DNA: TGCGCCAGCAGCCAAGATCAGGGTGGAGGCCGGGGTTGCACCTTC; CDR3 protein: CASSQDQGGGRGCTF; CDR3 length: 15; J gene: TRBJ1-2; clone size: -; V gene: TRBV4-3; D gene: -
CDR3 DNA: TGTGCTAGTGGTTTGGTACTAGGGACGGAGCCCTACGAGCAGTACTTC; CDR3 protein: CASGLVLGTEPYEQYF; CDR3 length: 16; J gene: TRBJ2-7; clone size: few; V gene: TRBV12-5; D gene: -
CDR3 DNA: TGTGCCATCGGGACAGGCGCCCACGAGCAGTACTTC; CDR3 protein: CAIGTGAHEQYF; CDR3 length: 12; J gene: TRBJ2-7; clone size: -; V gene: TRBV27; D gene: TRBD1
CDR3 DNA: TGCGCCAGCAGCTTGGCGGTTGACAGATCCTACGAGCAGTACTTC; CDR3 protein: CASSLAVDRSYEQYF; CDR3 length: 15; J gene: TRBJ2-7; clone size: -; V gene: TRBV5-1; D gene: -
CDR3 DNA: TGTGCCAGCAGCCCCCGGACTAGCAAAAACACTAGCACAGATACGCAGTATTTT; CDR3 protein: CASSPRTSKNTSTDTQYF; CDR3 length: 18; J gene: TRBJ2-3; clone size: -; V gene: TRBV13; D gene: TRBD2
CDR3 DNA: TGTGCCAGTAGTATGACAACGGTAAAACTGTTTTTT; CDR3 protein: CASSMTTVKLFF; CDR3 length: 12; J gene: TRBJ1-4; clone size: -; V gene: TRBV19; D gene: -
CDR3 DNA: TGTGCCAGCAGTAGAGGGGCAGTGAACACTGAAGCTTTCTTT; CDR3 protein: CASSRGAVNTEAFF; CDR3 length: 14; J gene: TRBJ1-1; clone size: -; V gene: TRBV2; D gene: -
CDR3 DNA: TGTGCCAGCAGCTCGCGTAGCGGGAGCGCGAACACCGGGGAGCTGTTTTTT; CDR3 protein: CASSSRSGSANTGELFF; CDR3 length: 17; J gene: TRBJ2-2; clone size: -; V gene: TRBV7-2; D gene: TRBD2